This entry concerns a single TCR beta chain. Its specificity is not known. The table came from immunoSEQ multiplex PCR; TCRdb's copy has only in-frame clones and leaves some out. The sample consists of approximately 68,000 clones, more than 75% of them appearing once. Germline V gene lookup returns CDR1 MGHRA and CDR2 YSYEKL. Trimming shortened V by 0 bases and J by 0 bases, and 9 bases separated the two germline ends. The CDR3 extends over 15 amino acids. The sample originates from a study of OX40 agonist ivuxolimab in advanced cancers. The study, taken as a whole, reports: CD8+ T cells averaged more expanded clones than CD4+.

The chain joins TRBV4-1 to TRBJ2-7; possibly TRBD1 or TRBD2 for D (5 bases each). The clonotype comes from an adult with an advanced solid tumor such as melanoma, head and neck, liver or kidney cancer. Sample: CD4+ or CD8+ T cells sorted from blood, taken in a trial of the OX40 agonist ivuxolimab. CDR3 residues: CASSQDPGSSYEQYF. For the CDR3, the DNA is TGCGCCAGCAGCCAAGACCCAGGGAGCTCCTACGAGCAGTACTTC.